This T cell receptor (beta chain) was profiled in a study of beta chain features in type 1 diabetes. This CDR3 is built from 14 residues. The germline V gene encodes CDR1 LNHNV and CDR2 YYDKDF (reference sequence). Trimming took 4 bases from V and 3 from J, leaving 11 bases between them. Details on this clone: What it recognizes is unknown.

The entirety of the isolated RNA underwent reverse transcription, so expressed TCRB transcripts were sequenced. Generated by immunoSEQ multiplex PCR, the TCRdb table keeps only in-frame clones and is missing some. The sample has around 600,000 clones, around 12% seen once. Study outcomes and limitations: In all four CD4+ subsets, TCRB CDR3 length was significantly, moderately reduced in type 1 diabetes.

This clonotype was obtained from a man in his thirties or forties with type 1 diabetes. J is TRBJ2-3 and V is TRBV15; D ambiguous. Sequencing was done on a sample of naive CD4+ T cells from blood. The CDR3 DNA sequence: TGTGCCACCAGCAATCGACGACCAACAGATACGCAGTATTTT. Translating it yields CATSNRRPTDTQYF. The entire variable domain, with the rest obtained from reference TRBV15 and TRBJ2-3, is as follows: DAMVIQNPRYQVTQFGKPVTLSCSQTLNHNVMYWYQQKSSQAPKLLFHYYDKDFNNEADTPDNFQSRRPNTSFCFLDIRSPGLGDTAMYLCATSNRRPTDTQYFGPGTRLTVL.